This is a list of T cell receptor beta chains from one sample in a study of radiotherapy plus CTLA-4 blockade in lung cancer. Some clones are missing from TCRdb's copy, which holds only in-frame ones; the method was immunoSEQ multiplex PCR. Counted here are around 90,000 clones, about 83% occurring once; the ten biggest clones make up around 0.79%. Material: peripheral blood, obtained from a patient treated with radiotherapy plus ipilimumab. These receptors were obtained from a human donor with non-small cell lung cancer who had stable disease on radiotherapy plus ipilimumab. Both conserved end residues are part of each CDR3. A D gene is named only where the DNA matches it firmly. A row's size may be missing; if present it is once, few, many or a size class.

J: TRBJ2-2; size: NA; D: NA; V: TRBV7-2; DNA: TGTGCCAGCAGCCGGGCTGGAGGGGGCGTCACCGGGGAGCTGTTTTTT; CDR3: CASSRAGGGVTGELFF
J: TRBJ2-5; size: NA; D: TRBD1; V: TRBV28; DNA: TGTGCCAGCAGTTTAGGCAGGGGGCCGGAGACCCAGTACTTC; CDR3: CASSLGRGPETQYF
J: TRBJ1-4; size: NA; D: TRBD1; V: TRBV7-8; DNA: TGTGCCAGCAGCTTTGACAGGGCTGAAAGTAATGAAAAACTGTTTTTT; CDR3: CASSFDRAESNEKLFF
J: TRBJ2-7; size: NA; D: TRBD1; V: TRBV18; DNA: TGTGCCAGCTCACCCACAGGGGGCGGGGAGCAGTACTTC; CDR3: CASSPTGGGEQYF
J: TRBJ2-3; size: NA; D: TRBD2; V: TRBV5-4; DNA: TGTGCCAGCAGCCCGGGGGGGCCTAGCACAGATACGCAGTATTTT; CDR3: CASSPGGPSTDTQYF
J: TRBJ1-2; size: once; D: NA; V: TRBV6-1; DNA: TGTGCCAGCAGTGAACTACAGGGTTATGGCTACACCTTC; CDR3: CASSELQGYGYTF
J: TRBJ1-4; size: NA; D: NA; V: TRBV7-9; DNA: TGTGCCAGCAGCGCAACCGGGACAAGTAATGAAAAACTGTTTTTT; CDR3: CASSATGTSNEKLFF
J: TRBJ1-4; size: NA; D: NA; V: TRBV6-1; DNA: TGTGCCAGTGAGGGTACCACTAATGAAAAACTGTTTTTT; CDR3: CASEGTTNEKLFF
J: TRBJ2-3; size: NA; D: TRBD1; V: TRBV6-1; DNA: TGTGCCAGCAGTGCTACAGGGGGTCGGGCAGATACGCAGTATTTT; CDR3: CASSATGGRADTQYF
J: TRBJ2-7; size: few; D: NA; V: TRBV7-9; DNA: TGTGCCAGCGGGACGGCGGGATTCTTTTACGAGCAGTACTTC; CDR3: CASGTAGFFYEQYF
J: TRBJ1-6; size: NA; D: NA; V: TRBV30; DNA: TGTGCCTGGAGTACTATTATTTCACCCCTCCACTTT; CDR3: CAWSTIISPLHF
J: TRBJ2-7; size: NA; D: NA; V: TRBV27; DNA: TGTGCCAGCAAACTTAAGGTGGGCTCCTACGAGCAGTACTTC; CDR3: CASKLKVGSYEQYF
J: TRBJ2-1; size: NA; D: NA; V: TRBV27; DNA: TGTGCCAGCAGTCCCCAGGGACACCAGTTTCCTCGCTCCTACAATGAGCAGTTCTTC; CDR3: CASSPQGHQFPRSYNEQFF
J: TRBJ1-4; size: NA; D: NA; V: TRBV7-8; DNA: TGTGCCAGCAGCTTAGTCCCTGGGACGGTGAATGAAAAACTGTTTTTT; CDR3: CASSLVPGTVNEKLFF
J: TRBJ2-3; size: NA; D: NA; V: TRBV19; DNA: TGTGCCAGTAGTATGGGAACAGGGAAAGATACGCAGTATTTT; CDR3: CASSMGTGKDTQYF
J: TRBJ2-7; size: NA; D: NA; V: TRBV5-1; DNA: TGCGCCAGCAGCTTGGAGGTCCTCTCCTACGAGCAGTACTTC; CDR3: CASSLEVLSYEQYF
J: TRBJ1-2; size: NA; D: TRBD1; V: TRBV7-8; DNA: TGTGCCAGCAGCTTGGCCGGGACAGGACTACGGGGCTACACCTTC; CDR3: CASSLAGTGLRGYTF
J: TRBJ1-1; size: NA; D: NA; V: TRBV21-1; DNA: TGTGCCAGCAGCTCTAGGACAGGGGGGGTCGACACTGAAGCTTTCTTT; CDR3: CASSSRTGGVDTEAFF
J: TRBJ2-7; size: NA; D: NA; V: TRBV9; DNA: TGTGCCAGCAGCGTAAAAGCAGGGACCGGGGAGCAGTACTTC; CDR3: CASSVKAGTGEQYF
J: TRBJ1-2; size: few; D: TRBD1; V: TRBV19; DNA: TGTGCCAGTAGTACCCTACAGGGGGCCGGTGGCTACACCTTC; CDR3: CASSTLQGAGGYTF
J: TRBJ1-4; size: NA; D: TRBD1; V: TRBV2; DNA: TGTGCCAGCAGCGACCGGGACAGGGGTGAAGAAAAACTGTTTTTT; CDR3: CASSDRDRGEEKLFF
J: TRBJ2-5; size: NA; D: NA; V: TRBV2; DNA: TGTGCCAGCAGTGTGCAGGGGGACTCCACAGAGACCCAGTACTTC; CDR3: CASSVQGDSTETQYF
J: TRBJ1-6; size: NA; D: TRBD1; V: TRBV30; DNA: TGTGCCTGCCACGGGCAGGGGGCCGCCAAGGGGGAGGCCCTCCACTTT; CDR3: CACHGQGAAKGEALHF
J: TRBJ1-1; size: once; D: NA; V: TRBV7-3; DNA: TGTGCCAGCCAAGACCCGACGAGCACTGAAGCTTTCTTT; CDR3: CASQDPTSTEAFF
J: TRBJ1-5; size: few; D: TRBD1; V: TRBV7-2; DNA: TGTGCCAGCAGCTTACAGGGGGGCAATCAGCCCCAGCATTTT; CDR3: CASSLQGGNQPQHF
J: TRBJ1-1; size: NA; D: TRBD1; V: TRBV30; DNA: TGTGCCTGGAGTCCCGCCGGGACAGGGGGCGCAGCTTTCTTT; CDR3: CAWSPAGTGGAAFF
J: TRBJ1-1; size: few; D: NA; V: TRBV28; DNA: TGTGCCAGCAGTTCCGCCGGGCCGTACACTGAAGCTTTCTTT; CDR3: CASSSAGPYTEAFF
J: TRBJ1-2; size: once; D: NA; V: TRBV10-1; DNA: TGCGCCAGCAGTGCCCGATTGGCGGACTATGGCTACACCTTC; CDR3: CASSARLADYGYTF
J: TRBJ1-6; size: NA; D: NA; V: TRBV10-1; DNA: TGCGCCAGCAGCCCAAAGTGGAATTCACCCCTCCACTTT; CDR3: CASSPKWNSPLHF
J: TRBJ2-1; size: NA; D: NA; V: TRBV5-4; DNA: TGTGCCAGCAGCGTCGGCATCTTGAGTGAGCAGTTCTTC; CDR3: CASSVGILSEQFF
J: TRBJ2-7; size: NA; D: TRBD1; V: TRBV7-9; DNA: TGTGCCAGCAGCTCAGGGACAGGCTCCTACGAGCAGTACTTC; CDR3: CASSSGTGSYEQYF
J: TRBJ1-2; size: NA; D: NA; V: TRBV2; DNA: TGTGCCAGCAGGAAATCTACTACGACAGATGGCTACACCTTC; CDR3: CASRKSTTTDGYTF
J: TRBJ1-4; size: few; D: NA; V: TRBV18; DNA: TGTGCCAGCTCACCCTCATACGTGGATGAAAAACTGTTTTTT; CDR3: CASSPSYVDEKLFF